The T cell receptor (beta chain) described here comes from a study of vaccination effects on CD4 cells after COVID-19. Data came from immunoSEQ multiplex PCR; TCRdb stores just in-frame clones and leaves some out. The top ten clones hold 20% to 25% of a sample with approximately 15,000 clones, more than 60% of them seen once. Sequencing was preceded by expansion of antigen-specific CD4+ T cells with viral peptide pools in the ViraFEST assay. On roughly day 9 of culture, CD4+ T cells were separated out. Each participant was administered two doses of either the BNT162b2 or the mRNA-1273 vaccine. General study points: Infection-derived and vaccine-derived clones contracted markedly late after vaccination.

Trimming took 0 bases from V and 7 from J, leaving 4 bases between them. The CDR3 has 12 amino acids. Germline CDR1 LNHDA, CDR2 SQIVND (reference sequence). As to this clone: What it recognizes is unknown.

Sequences were derived from CD4+ T cells from PBMCs cultured with HCoV-NL63 spike peptides, sampled after COVID-19 vaccination. The chain joins TRBV19 to TRBJ2-1, with D hard to call. This sequence was found in a human donor who received a COVID-19 vaccine. CDR3 protein: CASSIDGNEQFF. CDR3 coding DNA: TGTGCCAGTAGTATAGATGGGAATGAGCAGTTCTTC.